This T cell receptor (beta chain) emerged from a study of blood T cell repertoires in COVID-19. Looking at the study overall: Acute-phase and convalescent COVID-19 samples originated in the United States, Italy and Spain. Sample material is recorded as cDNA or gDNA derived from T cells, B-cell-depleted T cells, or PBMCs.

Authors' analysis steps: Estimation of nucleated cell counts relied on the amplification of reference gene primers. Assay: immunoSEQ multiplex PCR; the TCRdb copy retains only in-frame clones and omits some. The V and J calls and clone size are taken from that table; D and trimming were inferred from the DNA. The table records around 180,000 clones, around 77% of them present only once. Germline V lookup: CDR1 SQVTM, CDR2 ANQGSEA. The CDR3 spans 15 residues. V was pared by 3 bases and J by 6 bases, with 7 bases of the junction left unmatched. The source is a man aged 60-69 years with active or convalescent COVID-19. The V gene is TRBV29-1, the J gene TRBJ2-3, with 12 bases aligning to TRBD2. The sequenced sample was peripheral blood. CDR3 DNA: TGCAGCGTTGAGGGACTAGCGGGCCGGCGGGATACGCAGTATTTT. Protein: CSVEGLAGRRDTQYF.